This T cell receptor (beta chain) stems from a study of CD8+ T cells in alopecia areata (dated by TCRdb to between 2017 and 2018). With respect to the entire study: The treated patients, all with moderate-to-severe alopecia areata, were enrolled in an open-label pilot trial of oral tofacitinib given at 5 to 10 mg twice daily. Patients stayed on tofacitinib for 6 to 18 months and then had 6 months of follow-up off drug so that delayed response and recurrence could be assessed. In treated patients, disease severity was measured using the SALT score, which gives the percentage of scalp surface area affected. High-throughput TCRbeta sequencing was used to examine T cell clonal expansion in alopecia areata in both the C3H/HeJ mouse model and human patients. On the human side, TCRbeta sequencing was run on scalp tissue and on sorted CD4+ and CD8+ peripheral blood T cells from healthy controls and from alopecia areata patients with either patchy or totalis/universalis disease. Patients on tofacitinib were biopsied at baseline and after 4 and 24 weeks of treatment, and several of the patients also had a later scalp biopsy. Scalp clonality was compared among normal scalp (n=4), patchy alopecia areata scalp (n=8), and alopecia totalis/universalis scalp (n=8). RNA was obtained with the PAXgene miRNA kit for fixed scalp, the miRNeasy kit for PBMCs, and the RNeasy kit for mouse skin. immunoSEQ multiplex PCR using 35 Vbeta forward primers and 13 Jbeta reverse primers was used to amplify TCRbeta CDR3 regions. On the study overall, not on this receptor specifically: Because the treated cohort was small and included a single nonresponder, larger studies are needed to assess links between baseline CD8+ expansion and response. Lesional scalp, especially in alopecia totalis/universalis, showed higher clonality and more expanded CD8+ clones than normal scalp, suggesting antigenic drive. Compared with mice, TCR sequences shared between patients were less clear, possibly partly because of HLA diversity across the patient population. Many expanded lesional clones were found to persist in scalp and blood during tofacitinib treatment, and relapse after treatment cessation may be partly explained by this persistence. Scalp TCR repertoire analysis is complicated because resident alphabeta T cells in normal human skin are also sequenced, whereas mouse skin is dominated by gammadelta T cells. Tofacitinib significantly lowered scalp clonality and the number of expanded CD8+ clones among the top 100 scalp clones.

On this clone: This clone's antigen is unknown. No base quality values were provided; no much bigger clone lies one nucleotide off.

V is reduced by 5 bases and J by 0 bases, leaving a spacing of 14 bases between them. The CDR3 numbers 16 residues from cysteine through phenylalanine. Only the CDR3 DNA is retained, 48 bases long and in frame from the first base. The CDR1 and CDR2 encoded by the germline V gene (reference sequence) are MNHEY and SMNVEV. The sample's treatment or condition label, decoded: oral pan-JAK inhibitor, 5-10 mg twice daily. From alopecia areata patients, peripheral blood was collected along with lesional scalp punch biopsies. PBMCs were separated by density centrifugation and stained for CD3, CD4 and CD8, after which CD4+ and CD8+ T cells were sorted on a FACSAria. Library construction relied on the immunoSEQ multiplex PCR assay. RNA was extracted from all samples and reverse transcribed into cDNA as template for TCR sequencing. SuperScript III was used for first-strand cDNA synthesis, primed with a 2:1 mix of oligo-dT and random hexamers. Amplification bias was assessed with a synthetic immune receptor repertoire, and residual bias was removed computationally. The study's processing was this. Raw reads were preprocessed for error removal, and CDR3 was defined according to IMGT conventions as running from the conserved cysteine to phenylalanine. Clonality was computed by normalizing Shannon entropy by log2 of the number of productive unique TCRs and subtracting the result from 1. Scalp TCRbeta sequences were cross-referenced with sorted blood CD4 and CD8 repertoires so that the CD4 or CD8 identity of scalp clones could be inferred. The clones in this table, taken by TCRdb from immuneACCESS, are in-frame only. Not every clone is retained; where verified, under half of the shortfall comes from an unresolved V gene, and the cause of the rest is unknown. That table furnishes V, J and clone size, whereas the DNA furnished D and trimming. The sample data list around 300,000 clones, and approximately 60% of these were observed just once. About 0.93% of the sample goes to the ten largest clones.

Sequences were derived from CD4+ T cells sorted from blood, sampled around week 54, from a patient treated with tofacitinib. This TCR was sampled from a human donor with alopecia areata. The V gene is TRBV27 and the J gene is TRBJ2-1; TRBD1 is possibly the D segment (6 matching bases). CDR3 loop: CASSGWGRGSYNEQFF. At the DNA level, the sequence is TGTGCCAGCAGTGGGTGGGGCAGGGGCTCCTACAATGAGCAGTTCTTC.